These 29 T cell receptor beta chains came from one sample sequenced in a study of radiotherapy plus CTLA-4 blockade in lung cancer. The repertoire was sequenced with immunoSEQ multiplex PCR; TCRdb's copy has only in-frame clones and lacks some. This table has fewer than 85,000 clones, 70% to 90% appearing once. The material sequenced was peripheral blood, taken from a patient treated with radiotherapy plus ipilimumab. The origin of the receptors is a human donor with non-small cell lung cancer who had stable disease on radiotherapy plus ipilimumab.

The chain is built from TRBV7-3 and TRBJ1-2, with D possibly being TRBD1 (6 bases). Trimming took off 5 bases at V and 4 bases at J, with 8 bases between the two ends. Germline assignment: CDR1 SGHTA and CDR2 FQGTGA. There are 12 residues in the CDR3. CDR3 sequence (DNA): TGTGCCAGCAGCGCGGACAGCTATGGCTACACCTTC. Protein product: CASSADSYGYTF.

The chain recombines TRBV6-1 with TRBJ1-2; no clear D gene. The germline V and J ends were trimmed by 4 bases and 0 bases, with 6 bases remaining between them. The CDR3 has 13 amino acids. From germline, CDR1 is MNHNS and CDR2 SASEGT. The CDR3 coding sequence is TGTGCCAGCAGTGCTGAGACTAACTATGGCTACACCTTC. This gives the protein CASSAETNYGYTF.

The genes are TRBV28 and TRBJ2-7; 12 bases fit TRBD2. This CDR3 contains 16 residues. Germline lookup yields CDR1 MDHEN and CDR2 SYDVKM. J lost 4 bases, V lost 2 bases, and 6 bases had no gene match. The CDR3 region has the DNA TGTGCCAGCAGTTTACGGCTAGCGGGAGGGGCTTACGAGCAGTACTTC. This encodes CASSLRLAGGAYEQYF.

V usage is TRBV9 and J usage is TRBJ1-2; D gene unclear. The germline V gene encodes CDR1 SGDLS and CDR2 YYNGEE. With 0 bases removed from V and 2 bases from J, the gap between germline ends came to 5 bases. This CDR3 region has 13 residues. CDR3 region: CASSVVGNYGYTF. Here the CDR3 DNA reads TGTGCCAGCAGCGTAGTGGGGAACTATGGCTACACCTTC.

The chain combines TRBV14 with TRBJ2-7, with 7 bases lining up with TRBD2. CDR3 length equals 17 residues. Per germline, CDR1 SGHDN and CDR2 FVKESK. The V segment lost 3 bases and the J segment 1 base; nucleotides outside the gene matches: 12. In nucleotides, the CDR3 is TGTGCCAGCAGCCACGCAGAGTGGCGGGAGCGATCCTACGAGCAGTACTTC. It specifies CASSHAEWRERSYEQYF.

The gene calls are TRBV1 and TRBJ2-7; the table calls TRBD2, which could not be checked here. TRBV1 is a pseudogene. This CDR3 has 15 residues. This CDR3 reads CTSSRSSGDREEQYF. CDR3 nucleotide sequence: TGCACCAGCAGCCGATCTAGCGGAGATCGAGAAGAGCAGTACTTC.

CDR3 protein: CASSAARGAVSYEQYF. CDR3 nucleotides: TGCGCCAGCTCAGCCGCAAGGGGGGCGGTCTCCTACGAGCAGTACTTC. The rearrangement links TRBV4-1 to TRBJ2-7, with D possibly being TRBD1 or TRBD2 (6 bases each). The CDR3 loop spans 16 amino acids. V was shortened by 8 bases and J by 0 bases, with 20 bases between the two germline ends. Germline CDR1 reads MGHRA; CDR2 reads YSYEKL.

The chain joins TRBV28 to TRBJ2-2, with a tentative D call TRBD2 (7 bases). This CDR3 has 15 residues. Germline V gene data show CDR1 as MDHEN and CDR2 as SYDVKM. V shed 8 bases and J shed 2 bases, with 15 bases lying between them. In DNA form, the CDR3 reads TGTGCCAGCGGACAAGGGGGGGTAAACACCGGGGAGCTGTTTTTT. This codes for CASGQGGVNTGELFF.

The CDR3 DNA is TGTGCCAGCTCACCAACGATGAAGTTGAACACTGAAGCTTTCTTT. Its translation is CASSPTMKLNTEAFF. This chain uses TRBV18 with TRBJ1-1; D is unresolved. The CDR3 loop spans 15 amino acids. The germline gives CDR1 KGHSH, CDR2 LQKENI. Trimming stripped 2 bases from V and 0 bases from J, with 10 bases between.

This clone was detected only once. This sequence joins TRBV7-3 and TRBJ2-6; D gene ambiguous. Per germline, CDR1 SGHTA and CDR2 FQGTGA. This CDR3 region has 19 residues. V gave up 0 bases and J gave up 2 bases, with 17 bases separating them. CDR3 nucleotides: TGTGCCAGCAGCTTAACTGGAGCAGGCCCGGGCCCTGGGGCCAACGTCCTGACTTTC. Protein sequence: CASSLTGAGPGPGANVLTF.

The rearrangement joins TRBV10-1 to TRBJ1-2, with 7 bases fitting TRBD1. The CDR3 sequence is 13 residues long. V shed 3 bases and J 2 bases; nucleotides not matched to a gene: 0. Per the germline V gene, CDR1 is WNHNN and CDR2 is SYGVQD (reference sequence). The CDR3 loop reads CASSDRGNYGYTF. The CDR3 nucleotides are TGCGCCAGCAGTGACAGGGGGAACTATGGCTACACCTTC.

The V gene is TRBV28, the J gene TRBJ2-4; D uncertain. The CDR3 is 16 residues long. Trimming pared 5 bases from V and 1 base from J, leaving 15 bases between. CDR1 is MDHEN, CDR2 SYDVKM, per germline. Here the CDR3 DNA reads TGTGCCAGCAGTCTTCATTCAGGTGATGCCAAAAACATTCAGTACTTC. Encoded protein: CASSLHSGDAKNIQYF. Looking up the rest from reference TRBV28 and TRBJ2-4 gives the full variable domain: DVKVTQSSRYLVKRTGEKVFLECVQDMDHENMFWYRQDPGLGLRLIYFSYDVKMKEKGDIPEGYSVSREKKERFSLILESASTNQTSMYLCASSLHSGDAKNIQYFGAGTRLSVL.

The chain joins TRBV7-2 to TRBJ2-7; D gene uncertain. Germline values: CDR1 SGHTA, CDR2 FQGNSA. V was cut by 1 base and J by 6 bases, with 7 bases left in between. There are 12 residues in the CDR3. The CDR3 loop reads CASSLDYIEQYF. In nucleotides, the CDR3 is TGTGCCAGCAGCTTAGACTACATCGAGCAGTACTTC. The whole variable domain, filled in from reference TRBV7-2 and TRBJ2-7, reads GAGVSQSPSNKVTEKGKDVELRCDPISGHTALYWYRQSLGQGLEFLIYFQGNSAPDKSGLPSDRFSAERTGGSVSTLTIQRTQQEDSAVYLCASSLDYIEQYFGPGTRLTVT.

V and J are TRBV18 and TRBJ1-6; a weak D match, TRBD1 (6 bases). Trimming left V 6 bases short and J 7 bases short, with 16 bases between. CDR1 is KGHSH and CDR2 is LQKENI in the germline V gene. This CDR3 has 15 amino acids. CDR3 DNA: TGTGCCAGCTCCCGGGATAGGGGGATCAATTCACCCCTCCACTTT. Its translation: CASSRDRGINSPLHF.

The CDR3 loop is CASSLRGSLAAYPETQYF. For the CDR3, the DNA is TGTGCCAGCAGCTTACGAGGCAGCCTAGCGGCTTATCCGGAGACCCAGTACTTC. This rearrangement joins TRBV7-9 to TRBJ2-5; 7 positions agree with TRBD2. Trimming took 2 bases from V and 5 from J; bases not matched to a gene: 17. CDR1 and CDR2 from the germline V gene are SEHNR and FQNEAQ (reference sequence). The CDR3 covers 18 residues.

This chain uses TRBV6-6 with TRBJ2-7; D gene uncertain. Trimming pared 0 bases from V and 7 bases from J, leaving 4 bases between. CDR3 length: 11 residues. Per the germline V gene, CDR1 is MNHNY and CDR2 is SVGAGI (reference sequence). For the CDR3, the DNA is TGTGCCAGCAGTTACTCTGGGGAGCAGTACTTC. Residues: CASSYSGEQYF.

This chain joins TRBV4-2 and TRBJ2-7; TRBD1 matches 12 bases. The CDR3 totals 16 residues. The trim removed 2 bases at V and 5 bases at J, leaving 7 bases unmatched. Germline V gene data show CDR1 as LGHNA and CDR2 as YNFKEQ. The DNA of the CDR3 is TGTGCCAGCAGCCAATCCCCGGGACAGGGGGCAGACGAGCAGTACTTC. This encodes CASSQSPGQGADEQYF.

The chain recombines TRBV7-2 with TRBJ2-5, with TRBD1 as a possible D gene (7 bases). The CDR3 is made up of 14 amino acids. The V gene lost 10 bases and the J gene lost 1 base, with 16 bases spanning the gap. In germline, CDR1 is SGHTA, CDR2 FQGNSA. The CDR3 DNA sequence: TGTGCCATCGCGGGACAGAGCTTCCAAGAGACCCAGTACTTC. This translates into CAIAGQSFQETQYF.

J is TRBJ1-1 and V is TRBV7-2; D not resolved. Germline lookup yields CDR1 SGHTA and CDR2 FQGNSA. V was shortened by 0 bases and J by 3 bases, with 2 bases between the two germline ends. This CDR3 has 12 amino acids. The CDR3 region has the DNA TGTGCCAGCAGCTTAGCTTACACTGAAGCTTTCTTT. This codes for CASSLAYTEAFF.

J is TRBJ2-7 and V is TRBV28; TRBD2 agrees at 14 bases. Germline CDR1 MDHEN, CDR2 SYDVKM. The V gene end was trimmed by 0 bases and the J gene end by 2 bases; junction bases not matched to a gene: 15. This CDR3 region has 21 residues. The chain's CDR3 is CASSLWRRGLAGGPDTYEQYF. CDR3 in DNA: TGTGCCAGCAGTTTATGGCGCCGCGGACTAGCGGGAGGCCCAGATACCTACGAGCAGTACTTC.

The chain is built from TRBV5-1 and TRBJ1-4, with D unclear. This CDR3 is 12 amino acids long. The V gene lost 1 base and the J gene lost 8 bases, with 6 bases spanning the gap. CDR1 is SGHRS, CDR2 YFSETQ, per germline. The CDR3 is CASSLSFEKLFF. DNA of the CDR3: TGCGCCAGCAGCTTGTCTTTCGAAAAACTGTTTTTT.

The rearrangement uses TRBV5-6 and TRBJ1-1; TRBD1 agrees at 7 bases. The junction had 3 bases not matched to a gene; V was cut back by 2 bases and J by 5 bases. This CDR3 is 13 amino acids long. CDR1 and CDR2 (germline): SGHDT, YYEEEE. CDR3 sequence (DNA): TGTGCCAGCAGCTTTGGCAGGGGGACTGAAGCTTTCTTT. It yields the protein CASSFGRGTEAFF.

The genes are TRBV30 and TRBJ2-7; perhaps D is TRBD1 or TRBD2 (5 bases each). The germline CDR1 and CDR2 sequences are GTSNPN and SVGIG (reference sequence). Trimming took 3 bases from V and 0 from J, leaving 12 bases between them. The CDR3 covers 14 residues. The CDR3 nucleotides are TGTGCCTGGAGCTCCGGGACCCACTCCTACGAGCAGTACTTC. This translates into CAWSSGTHSYEQYF.

This chain links TRBV6-6 with TRBJ1-4; no reliable D call. CDR3 length: 14 residues. V shed 0 bases and J shed 11 bases, with 13 bases lying between them. CDR1 is MNHNY and CDR2 is SVGAGI in the germline V gene (reference sequence). In nucleotides, the CDR3 is TGTGCCAGCAGTTACTCGAATATCGAGCGGAAACTGTTTTTT. Translating it yields CASSYSNIERKLFF.

This clone showed up just a few times. The rearrangement links TRBV11-1 to TRBJ1-1; a weak D match, TRBD1 (6 bases). The CDR3 spans 17 residues. The V end lost 1 base, the J end lost 0 bases, and 15 bases lay between the germline ends. Germline V CDR1 and CDR2: SGHAT, FQDESV (reference sequence). CDR3 protein: CASSLELEDRLNTEAFF. The CDR3 DNA reads TGTGCCAGCAGCTTAGAATTAGAGGACAGACTGAACACTGAAGCTTTCTTT.

This rearrangement joins TRBV6-5 to TRBJ2-1; 8 bases map to TRBD2. In germline, CDR1 is MNHEY, CDR2 SVGAGI. The CDR3 is 14 residues long. Losses at the gene ends were 8 bases for V and 1 base for J; bases not matched to a gene: 4. The CDR3 spells CASGGGGSYNEQFF. The CDR3 DNA reads as TGTGCCAGCGGCGGCGGGGGGTCCTACAATGAGCAGTTCTTC.

This clone was picked up one time. The chain carries TRBV9 and TRBJ2-1, with TRBD1 matching 10 bases. V lost 2 bases and J lost 5; bases outside the gene matches: 4. Germline CDR1 and CDR2: SGDLS and YYNGEE. CDR3 length: 15 residues. The CDR3 sequence is CASSVTGGSNNEQFF. The CDR3 coding sequence is TGTGCCAGCAGCGTGACAGGGGGCAGTAACAATGAGCAGTTCTTC.

The chain employs TRBV27 and TRBJ2-5; 8 bases fit TRBD1. V was pared by 2 bases and J by 12 bases, with 11 bases of the junction left unmatched. The CDR3 loop spans 14 amino acids. Per the germline V gene, CDR1 is MNHEY and CDR2 is SMNVEV (reference sequence). The CDR3 bases are TGTGCCAGCAGTTTAATGTCAGGGGGCGCCCGGAAGTACTTC. Encoded protein: CASSLMSGGARKYF.

The chain has TRBV6-5 and TRBJ1-5, with D hard to call. The length of the CDR3 is 16 residues. Germline assignment: CDR1 MNHEY and CDR2 SVGAGI. Trimming cost V 0 bases and J 0 bases, with 9 bases left between them. The CDR3 reads CASSYSQQSSNQPQHF. The CDR3 region has the DNA TGTGCCAGCAGTTACTCGCAACAAAGTAGCAATCAGCCCCAGCATTTT.